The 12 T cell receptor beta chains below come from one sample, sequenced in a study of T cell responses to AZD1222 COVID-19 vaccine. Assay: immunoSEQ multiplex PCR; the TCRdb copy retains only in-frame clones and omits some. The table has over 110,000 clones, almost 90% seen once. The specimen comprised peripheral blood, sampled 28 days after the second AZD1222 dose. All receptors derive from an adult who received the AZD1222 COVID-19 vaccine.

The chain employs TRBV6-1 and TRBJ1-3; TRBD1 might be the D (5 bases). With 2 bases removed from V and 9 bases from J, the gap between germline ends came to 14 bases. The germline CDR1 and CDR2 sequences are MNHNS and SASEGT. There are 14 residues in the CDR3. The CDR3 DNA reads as TGTGCCAGCAGTGAAAATAGCAACGGGGGCACCATATATTTT. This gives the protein CASSENSNGGTIYF.

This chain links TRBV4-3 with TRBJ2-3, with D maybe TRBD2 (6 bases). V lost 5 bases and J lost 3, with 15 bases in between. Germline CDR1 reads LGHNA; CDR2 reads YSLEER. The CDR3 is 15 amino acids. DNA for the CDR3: TGCGCCAGCAGCTATTTAGGGGAGGTGACAGATACGCAGTATTTT. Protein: CASSYLGEVTDTQYF.

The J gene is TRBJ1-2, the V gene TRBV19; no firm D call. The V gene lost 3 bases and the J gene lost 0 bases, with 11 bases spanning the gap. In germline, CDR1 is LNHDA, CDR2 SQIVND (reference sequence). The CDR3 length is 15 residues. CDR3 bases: TGTGCCAGTAGTATTAAACGGGGAGCTAACTATGGCTACACCTTC. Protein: CASSIKRGANYGYTF. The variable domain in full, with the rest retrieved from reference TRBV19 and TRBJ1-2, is DGGITQSPKYLFRKEGQNVTLSCEQNLNHDAMYWYRQDPGQGLRLIYYSQIVNDFQKGDIAEGYSVSREKKESFPLTVTSAQKNPTAFYLCASSIKRGANYGYTFGSGTRLTVV.

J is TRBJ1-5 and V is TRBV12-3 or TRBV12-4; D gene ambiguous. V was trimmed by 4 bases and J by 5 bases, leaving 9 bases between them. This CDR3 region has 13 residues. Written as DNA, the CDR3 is TGTGCCAGCAGTTGGAGTTCTGATCAGCCCCAGCATTTT. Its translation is CASSWSSDQPQHF.

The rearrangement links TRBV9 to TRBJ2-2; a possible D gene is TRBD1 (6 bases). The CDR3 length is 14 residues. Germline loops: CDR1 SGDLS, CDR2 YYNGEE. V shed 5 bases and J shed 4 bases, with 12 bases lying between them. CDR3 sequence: CASSSGQSTGELFF. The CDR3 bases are TGTGCCAGCAGTTCAGGACAGAGCACCGGGGAGCTGTTTTTT.

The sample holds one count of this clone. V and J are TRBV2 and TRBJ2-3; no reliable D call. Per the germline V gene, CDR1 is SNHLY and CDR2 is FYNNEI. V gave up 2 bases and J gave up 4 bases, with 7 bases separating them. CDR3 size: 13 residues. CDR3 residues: CASSEFRADTQYF. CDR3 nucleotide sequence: TGTGCCAGCAGTGAATTTCGAGCAGATACGCAGTATTTT.

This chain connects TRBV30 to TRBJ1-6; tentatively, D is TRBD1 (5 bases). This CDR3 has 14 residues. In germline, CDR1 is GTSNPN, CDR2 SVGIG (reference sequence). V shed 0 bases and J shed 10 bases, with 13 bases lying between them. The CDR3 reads CAWSVDPRESPLHF. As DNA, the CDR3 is TGTGCCTGGAGTGTGGATCCCAGGGAGTCACCCCTCCACTTT.

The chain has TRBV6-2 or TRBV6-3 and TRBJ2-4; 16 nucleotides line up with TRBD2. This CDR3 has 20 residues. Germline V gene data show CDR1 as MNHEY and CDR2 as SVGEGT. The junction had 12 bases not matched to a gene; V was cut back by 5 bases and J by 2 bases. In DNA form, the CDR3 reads TGTGCCAGCAGTCCACCAACACCGGGACTAGCGGGAGGGACCAAAAACATTCAGTACTTC. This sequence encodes CASSPPTPGLAGGTKNIQYF.

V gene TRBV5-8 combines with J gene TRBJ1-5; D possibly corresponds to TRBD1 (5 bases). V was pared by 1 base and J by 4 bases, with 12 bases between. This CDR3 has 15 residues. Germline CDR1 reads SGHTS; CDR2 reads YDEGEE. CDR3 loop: CASSLTVDTNQPQHF. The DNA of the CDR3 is TGTGCCAGCAGCTTGACGGTGGACACTAATCAGCCCCAGCATTTT.

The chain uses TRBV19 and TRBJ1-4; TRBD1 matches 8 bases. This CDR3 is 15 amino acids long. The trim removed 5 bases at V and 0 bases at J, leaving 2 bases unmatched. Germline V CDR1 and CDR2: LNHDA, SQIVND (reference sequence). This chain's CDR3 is CASSAGGATNEKLFF. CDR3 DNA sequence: TGTGCCAGTAGTGCAGGGGGCGCAACTAATGAAAAACTGTTTTTT.

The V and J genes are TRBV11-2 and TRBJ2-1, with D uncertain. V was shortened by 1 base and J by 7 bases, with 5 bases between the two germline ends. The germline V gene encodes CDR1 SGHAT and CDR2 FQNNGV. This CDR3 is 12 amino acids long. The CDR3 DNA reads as TGTGCCAGCAGCTTAGTGCAGAATGAGCAGTTCTTC. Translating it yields CASSLVQNEQFF.

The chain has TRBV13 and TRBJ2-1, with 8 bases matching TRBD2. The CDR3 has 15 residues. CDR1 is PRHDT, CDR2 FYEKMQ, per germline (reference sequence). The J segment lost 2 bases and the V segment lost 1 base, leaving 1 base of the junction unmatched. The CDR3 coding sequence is TGTGCCAGCAGCTTAGCGGGACTAGCCTACAATGAGCAGTTCTTC. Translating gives CASSLAGLAYNEQFF.